This TCR beta chain appears in the sequencing data of a study of T cells in Graves' hyperthyroidism and ophthalmopathy. Study findings and constraints: The blood repertoire included most of the expanded thyroid clonotypes above 0.001. By a 13 V-J model, ophthalmopathy was set apart from stable hyperthyroidism.

RNA transcripts served as the template for amplifying TCR beta CDR3 regions. When the TCR CDR3 underwent first-round RT-PCR, the HTBI primer set was used. TCRdb recomputed calls from the multiplex PCR reads with MiXCR, one row per CDR3 protein. The repertoire holds a few hundred thousand distinct CDR3 sequences, with over 10% as singletons. Graves' hyperthyroidism qualified as stable when ophthalmopathy did not progress within 18 months. This clonotype was detected many times. The antigen remains undetermined. The CDR3 has 13 residues. The germline CDR1 and CDR2 sequences are DFQATT and SNEGSKA (reference sequence). The V end lost 3 bases, the J end lost 6 bases, and 15 bases lay between the germline ends.

This chain joins TRBV20-1 and TRBJ2-7; TRBD1 is a possible D gene (5 bases). The sequence was obtained from a woman younger than 35 with Graves' hyperthyroidism. The sample taken for sequencing was blood. The CDR3 coding sequence is TGCAGTGCTAGTTGGGGCAGGGAACGCGAGCAGTACTTC. Its protein product is CSASWGREREQYF.